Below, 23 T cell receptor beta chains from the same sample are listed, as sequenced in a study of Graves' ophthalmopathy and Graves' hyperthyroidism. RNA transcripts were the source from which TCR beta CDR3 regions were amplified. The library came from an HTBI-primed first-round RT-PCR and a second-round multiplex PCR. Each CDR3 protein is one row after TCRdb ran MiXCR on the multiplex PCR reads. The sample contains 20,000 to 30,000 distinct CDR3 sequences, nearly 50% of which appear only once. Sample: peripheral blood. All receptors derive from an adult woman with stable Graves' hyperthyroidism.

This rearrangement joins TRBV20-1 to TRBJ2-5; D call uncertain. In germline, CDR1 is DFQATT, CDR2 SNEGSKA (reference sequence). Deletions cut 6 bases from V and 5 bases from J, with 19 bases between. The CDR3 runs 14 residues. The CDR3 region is CSALSRGRPETQYF. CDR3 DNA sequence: TGCAGTGCACTAAGCCGTGGGCGCCCGGAGACCCAGTACTTC.

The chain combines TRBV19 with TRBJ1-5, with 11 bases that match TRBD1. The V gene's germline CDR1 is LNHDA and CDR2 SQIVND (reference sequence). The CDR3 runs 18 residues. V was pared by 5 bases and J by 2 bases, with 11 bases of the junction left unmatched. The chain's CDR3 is CASSDRTGGGLGNQPQHF. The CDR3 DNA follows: TGTGCCAGTAGTGACAGGACAGGGGGCGGGTTAGGCAATCAGCCCCAGCATTTT.

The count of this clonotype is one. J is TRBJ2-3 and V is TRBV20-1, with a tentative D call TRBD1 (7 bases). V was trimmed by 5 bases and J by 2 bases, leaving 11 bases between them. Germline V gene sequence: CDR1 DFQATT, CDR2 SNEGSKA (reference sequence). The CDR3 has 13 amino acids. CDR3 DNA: TGCAGTGCTGGCGGGACAGCCACAGATACGCAGTATTTT. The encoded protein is CSAGGTATDTQYF.

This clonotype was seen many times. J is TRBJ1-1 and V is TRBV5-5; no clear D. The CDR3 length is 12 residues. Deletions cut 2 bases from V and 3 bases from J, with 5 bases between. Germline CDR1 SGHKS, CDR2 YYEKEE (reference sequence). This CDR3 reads CASSFSDTEAFF. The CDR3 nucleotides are TGTGCCAGCAGCTTTTCGGACACTGAAGCTTTCTTT.

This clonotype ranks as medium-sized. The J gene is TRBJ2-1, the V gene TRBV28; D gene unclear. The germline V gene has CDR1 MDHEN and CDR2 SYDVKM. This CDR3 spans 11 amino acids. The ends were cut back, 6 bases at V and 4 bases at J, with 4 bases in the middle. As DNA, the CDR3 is TGTGCCAGCAGACGTTACAATGAGCAGTTCTTC. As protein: CASRRYNEQFF.

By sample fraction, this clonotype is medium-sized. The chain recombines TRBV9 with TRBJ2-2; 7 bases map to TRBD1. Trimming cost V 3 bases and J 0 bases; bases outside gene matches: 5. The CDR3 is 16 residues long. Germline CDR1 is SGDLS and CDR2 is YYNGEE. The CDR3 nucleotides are TGTGCCAGCAGCGGACGACAGGGAGCGAACACCGGGGAGCTGTTTTTT. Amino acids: CASSGRQGANTGELFF.

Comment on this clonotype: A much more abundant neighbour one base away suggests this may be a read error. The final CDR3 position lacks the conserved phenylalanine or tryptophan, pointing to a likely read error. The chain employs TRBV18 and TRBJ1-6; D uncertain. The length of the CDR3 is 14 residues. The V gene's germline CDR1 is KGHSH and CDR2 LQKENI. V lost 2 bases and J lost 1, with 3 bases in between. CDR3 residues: CASSPGSYNSPLHL. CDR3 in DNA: TGTGCCAGCTCACCAGGGTCCTATAATTCACCCCTCCACCTT.

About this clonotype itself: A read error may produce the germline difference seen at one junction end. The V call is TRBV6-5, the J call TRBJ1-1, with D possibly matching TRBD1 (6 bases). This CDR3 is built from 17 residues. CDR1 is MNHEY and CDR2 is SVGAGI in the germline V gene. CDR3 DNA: TGTGCCAGCAGTAGGGGACGGGGGGCAGGGCGGAACACTGAAGCTTCCTTT. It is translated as CASSRGRGAGRNTEASF.

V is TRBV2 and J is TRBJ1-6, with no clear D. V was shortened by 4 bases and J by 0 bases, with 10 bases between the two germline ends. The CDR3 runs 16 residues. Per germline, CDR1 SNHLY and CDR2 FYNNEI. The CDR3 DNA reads TGTGCCAGCAGTGGCCCGAAGAGCTCCTATAATTCACCCCTCCACTTT. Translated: CASSGPKSSYNSPLHF.

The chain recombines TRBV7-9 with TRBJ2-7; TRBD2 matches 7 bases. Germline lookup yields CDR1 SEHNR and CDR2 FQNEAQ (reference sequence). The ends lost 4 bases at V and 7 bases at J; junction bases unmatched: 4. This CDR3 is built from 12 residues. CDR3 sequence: CASSWGGGEQYF. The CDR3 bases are TGTGCCAGCAGCTGGGGGGGGGGGGAGCAGTACTTC.

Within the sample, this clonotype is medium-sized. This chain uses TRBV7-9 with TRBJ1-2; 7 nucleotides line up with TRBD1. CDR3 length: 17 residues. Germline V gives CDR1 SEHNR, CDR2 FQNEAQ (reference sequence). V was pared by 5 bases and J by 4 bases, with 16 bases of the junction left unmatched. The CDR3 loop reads CASSMRDSYRDFYGYTF. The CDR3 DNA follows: TGTGCCAGCAGCATGAGGGACAGTTATAGGGACTTCTATGGCTACACCTTC.

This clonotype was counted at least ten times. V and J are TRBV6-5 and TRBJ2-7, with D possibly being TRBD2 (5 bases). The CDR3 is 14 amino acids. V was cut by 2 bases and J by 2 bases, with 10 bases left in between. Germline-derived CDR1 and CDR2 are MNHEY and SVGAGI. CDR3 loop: CASSYGERPYEQYF. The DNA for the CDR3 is TGTGCCAGCAGTTACGGGGAGAGACCCTACGAGCAGTACTTC.

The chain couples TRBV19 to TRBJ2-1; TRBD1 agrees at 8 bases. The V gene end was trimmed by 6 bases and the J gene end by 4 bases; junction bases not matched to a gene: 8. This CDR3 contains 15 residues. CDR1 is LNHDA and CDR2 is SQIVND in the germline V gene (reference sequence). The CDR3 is CASSFGQGSYNEQFF. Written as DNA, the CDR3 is TGTGCCAGTAGCTTCGGACAGGGATCTTACAATGAGCAGTTCTTC.

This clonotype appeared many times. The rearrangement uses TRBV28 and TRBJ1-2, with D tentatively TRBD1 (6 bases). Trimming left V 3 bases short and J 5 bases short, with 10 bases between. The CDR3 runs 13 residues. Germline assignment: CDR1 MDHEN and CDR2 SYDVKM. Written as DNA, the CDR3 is TGTGCCAGCAGTTTGGGGGGCTGGTATGGCTACACCTTC. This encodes CASSLGGWYGYTF.

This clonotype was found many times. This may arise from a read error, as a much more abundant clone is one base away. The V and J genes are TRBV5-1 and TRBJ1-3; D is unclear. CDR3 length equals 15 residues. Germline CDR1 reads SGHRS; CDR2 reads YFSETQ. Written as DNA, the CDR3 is TGCGCCAGCAGACCGGACGGGAGCTCTGGAAACACCGTATATTTT. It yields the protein CASRPDGSSGNTVYF.

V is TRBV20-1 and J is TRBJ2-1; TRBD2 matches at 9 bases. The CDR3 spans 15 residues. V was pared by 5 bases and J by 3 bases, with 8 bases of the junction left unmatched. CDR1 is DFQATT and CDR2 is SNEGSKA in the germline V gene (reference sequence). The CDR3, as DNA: TGCAGTGCTCGCGAGACTAGCGGATACTACAATGAGCAGTTCTTC. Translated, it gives CSARETSGYYNEQFF.

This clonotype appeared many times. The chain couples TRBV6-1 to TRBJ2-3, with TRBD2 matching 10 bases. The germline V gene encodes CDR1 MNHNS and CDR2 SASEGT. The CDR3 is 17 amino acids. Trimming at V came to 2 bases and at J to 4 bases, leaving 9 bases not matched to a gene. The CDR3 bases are TGTGCCAGCAGTGAAAGGGGAGCGGGGGGGCCCTCAGATACGCAGTATTTT. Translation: CASSERGAGGPSDTQYF.

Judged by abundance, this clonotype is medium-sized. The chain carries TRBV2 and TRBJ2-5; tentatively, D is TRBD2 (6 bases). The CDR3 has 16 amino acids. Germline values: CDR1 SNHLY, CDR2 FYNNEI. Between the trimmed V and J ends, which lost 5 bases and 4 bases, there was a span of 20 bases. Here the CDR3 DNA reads TGTGCCAGCAGTCATTTGAGCTGGAGGGCAGCAGAGACCCAGTACTTC. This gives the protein CASSHLSWRAAETQYF.

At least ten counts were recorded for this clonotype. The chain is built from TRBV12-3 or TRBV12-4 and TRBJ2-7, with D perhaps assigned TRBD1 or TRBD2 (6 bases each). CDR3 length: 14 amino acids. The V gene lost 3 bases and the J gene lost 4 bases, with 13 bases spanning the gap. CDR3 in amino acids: CASSLEGEVYEQYF. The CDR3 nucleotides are TGTGCCAGCAGTTTGGAGGGGGAAGTTTACGAGCAGTACTTC.

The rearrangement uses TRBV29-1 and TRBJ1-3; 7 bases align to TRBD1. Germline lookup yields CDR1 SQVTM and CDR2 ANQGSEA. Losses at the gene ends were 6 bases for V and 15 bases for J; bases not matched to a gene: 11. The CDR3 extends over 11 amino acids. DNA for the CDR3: TGCAGCGTCAACCCCGGGACAGTTGAATATTTT. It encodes CSVNPGTVEYF.

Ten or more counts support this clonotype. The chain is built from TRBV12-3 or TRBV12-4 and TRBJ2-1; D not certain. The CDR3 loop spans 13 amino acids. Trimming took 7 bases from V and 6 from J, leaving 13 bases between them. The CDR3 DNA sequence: TGTGCCAGCAAAGAGGTTCTAGTCAATGAGCAGTTCTTC. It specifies CASKEVLVNEQFF.

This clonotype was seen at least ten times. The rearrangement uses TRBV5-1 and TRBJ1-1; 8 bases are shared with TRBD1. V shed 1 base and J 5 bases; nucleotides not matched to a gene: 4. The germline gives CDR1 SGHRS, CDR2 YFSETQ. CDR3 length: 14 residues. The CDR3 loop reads CASSLMQGATEAFF. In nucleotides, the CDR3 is TGCGCCAGCAGCTTGATGCAGGGGGCGACTGAAGCTTTCTTT.

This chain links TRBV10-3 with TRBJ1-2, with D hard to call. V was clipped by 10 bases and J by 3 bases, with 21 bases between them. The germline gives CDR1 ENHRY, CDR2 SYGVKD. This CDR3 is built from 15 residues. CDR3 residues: CATRSPQKIDYGYTF. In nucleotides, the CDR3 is TGTGCCACCCGTAGCCCACAGAAAATCGACTATGGCTACACCTTC.